Listed here is a single T cell receptor beta chain. What it binds is not known. This sample is part of a study of T cells after yellow fever vaccination. CDR1 is ENHRY and CDR2 is SYGVKD in the germline V gene. The CDR3 extends over 15 amino acids. Trimming cost V 4 bases and J 2 bases; bases outside gene matches: 2. Study-wide results and limits: On re-exposure, the response was weaker but peaked faster, at day 5 versus 15.

TCRdb reprocessed the 5' RACE reads with MiXCR, giving one entry per CDR3 protein. The data contain hundreds of thousands of distinct CDR3 sequences, more than 9% of them seen just once; the ten biggest clones take up more than 12%. The sample consisted of PBMCs, taken on the day of the yellow fever booster vaccination. The sequence came from a man younger than 40 who received the YFV17D yellow fever vaccine. The chain is built from TRBV10-3 and TRBJ2-1, with 10 bases fitting TRBD1. This CDR3 reads CAISGGQGAYNEQFF. The CDR3 bases are TGTGCCATCAGTGGTGGACAGGGGGCCTACAATGAGCAGTTCTTC.